The next 8 T cell receptor beta chains were all read from a single sample in a study of human T cells and chemical hapten exposure. Sample time point: patch test 2, 6 weeks after DPC sensitization. As for treatment: therapeutic diphenylcyclopropenone sensitization with weekly scalp DPC. TCRdb redid the calling of the RACE reads with MiXCR, one entry per CDR3 protein. In the table there are 65,000 to 95,000 distinct CDR3 sequences, 6.6% of which are singletons. Sequencing used whole blood, obtained in connection with sensitization to the hapten diphenylcyclopropenone (DPC). The receptors stem from a woman aged 25 to 39 with alopecia areata. Some clones in this sample may be carry-over from other donors' samples.

This clonotype was seen many times. The rearrangement uses TRBV2 and TRBJ1-1, with D hard to call. This CDR3 has 14 residues. Trimming took off 3 bases at V and 6 bases at J, with 14 bases between the two ends. Germline CDR1 SNHLY, CDR2 FYNNEI. The DNA of the CDR3 is TGTGCCAGCAGTGACCCCCCGGTTGGGTCTGAAGCTTTCTTT. This codes for CASSDPPVGSEAFF.

This clonotype was counted at least ten times. V gene TRBV4-2 combines with J gene TRBJ1-5, with D perhaps TRBD1 (5 bases). The V gene lost 0 bases and the J gene lost 4 bases, with 13 bases spanning the gap. Germline V CDR1 and CDR2: LGHNA, YNFKEQ. The CDR3 length is 16 residues. DNA for the CDR3: TGTGCCAGCAGCCAAGATTTTGACAGCGTGAATCAGCCCCAGCATTTT. Encoded protein: CASSQDFDSVNQPQHF.

In this sample, this clonotype turned up many times. This chain connects TRBV20-1 to TRBJ2-6; tentative D call: TRBD2 (6 bases). V was cut by 4 bases and J by 3 bases, with 13 bases left in between. Germline V gives CDR1 DFQATT, CDR2 SNEGSKA (reference sequence). The CDR3 length is 15 residues. The CDR3 region is CSATAGWYGANVLTF. In DNA, the CDR3 is TGCAGTGCTACGGCGGGGTGGTATGGGGCCAACGTCCTGACTTTC.

J is TRBJ2-3 and V is TRBV5-1; 9 bases map to TRBD2. The CDR3 consists of 15 residues. CDR1 and CDR2 from the germline V gene are SGHRS and YFSETQ. V shed 0 bases, J shed 3 bases, and the junction held 2 bases outside the gene matches. This chain's CDR3 is CASSLEAGGTDTQYF. CDR3 nucleotide sequence: TGCGCCAGCAGCTTGGAAGCGGGGGGAACAGATACGCAGTATTTT.

This clonotype was detected ten times or more. The chain carries TRBV11-2 and TRBJ1-5; the D is unclear. V was clipped by 5 bases and J by 5 bases, with 10 bases between them. The germline V gene encodes CDR1 SGHAT and CDR2 FQNNGV. CDR3 length: 13 amino acids. CDR3 amino acids: CASSAFRDQPQHF. The DNA of the CDR3 is TGTGCCAGCAGCGCCTTCAGAGATCAGCCCCAGCATTTT.

This clonotype was observed many times. V usage is TRBV20-1 and J usage is TRBJ2-7, with 7 bases matching TRBD1. J lost 2 bases, V lost 4 bases, and 11 bases had no gene match. Germline V gives CDR1 DFQATT, CDR2 SNEGSKA (reference sequence). The CDR3 consists of 15 residues. CDR3 in DNA: TGCAGTGCTACGCCGGGACAGATGACGGCCTACGAGCAGTACTTC. Its translation: CSATPGQMTAYEQYF.

This clonotype has at least ten counts. The V gene is TRBV20-1, the J gene TRBJ2-7; TRBD1 matches at 9 bases. The ends lost 4 bases at V and 3 bases at J; junction bases unmatched: 10. The CDR3 contains 15 residues. Per the germline V gene, CDR1 is DFQATT and CDR2 is SNEGSKA (reference sequence). The CDR3 DNA follows: TGCAGTGCTATGCCGGGACAGGGCGGTTTCTACGAGCAGTACTTC. It is translated as CSAMPGQGGFYEQYF.

The genes are TRBV4-1 and TRBJ1-5; D is ambiguous. V gave up 1 base and J gave up 6 bases, with 13 bases separating them. Germline values: CDR1 MGHRA, CDR2 YSYEKL. There are 15 residues in the CDR3. CDR3 residues: CASSQVPGLGQPQHF. The CDR3, as DNA: TGCGCCAGCAGCCAAGTGCCCGGATTAGGTCAGCCCCAGCATTTT.